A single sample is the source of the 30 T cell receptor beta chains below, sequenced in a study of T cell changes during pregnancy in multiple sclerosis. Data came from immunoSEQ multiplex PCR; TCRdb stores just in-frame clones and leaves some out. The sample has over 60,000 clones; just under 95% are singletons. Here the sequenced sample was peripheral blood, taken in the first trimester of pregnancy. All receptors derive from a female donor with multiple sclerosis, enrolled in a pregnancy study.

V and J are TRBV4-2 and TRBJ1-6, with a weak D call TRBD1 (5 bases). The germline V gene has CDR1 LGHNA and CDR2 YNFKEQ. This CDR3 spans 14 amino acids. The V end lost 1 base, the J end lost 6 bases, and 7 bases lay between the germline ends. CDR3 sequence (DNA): TGTGCCAGCAGCCAAGGACAGTTTAATTCACCCCTCCACTTT. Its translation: CASSQGQFNSPLHF.

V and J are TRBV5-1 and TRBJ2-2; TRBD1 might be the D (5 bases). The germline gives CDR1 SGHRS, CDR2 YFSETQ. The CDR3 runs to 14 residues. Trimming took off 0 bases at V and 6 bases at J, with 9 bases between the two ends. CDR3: CASSLGTGPGELFF. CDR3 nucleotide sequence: TGCGCCAGCAGCTTGGGTACAGGTCCCGGGGAGCTGTTTTTT.

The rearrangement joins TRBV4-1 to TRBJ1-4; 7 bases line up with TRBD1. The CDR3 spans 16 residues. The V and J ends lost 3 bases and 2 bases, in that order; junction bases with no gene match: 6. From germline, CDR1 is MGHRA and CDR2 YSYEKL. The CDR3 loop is CASSQKGALTNEKLFF. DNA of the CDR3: TGCGCCAGCAGCCAGAAGGGGGCGCTTACTAATGAAAAACTGTTTTTT.

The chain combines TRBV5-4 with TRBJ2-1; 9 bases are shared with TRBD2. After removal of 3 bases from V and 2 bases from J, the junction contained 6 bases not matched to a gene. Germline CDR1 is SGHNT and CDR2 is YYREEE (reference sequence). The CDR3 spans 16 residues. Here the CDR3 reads CASSSKSGGTYNEQFF. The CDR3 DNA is TGTGCCAGCAGCTCTAAAAGCGGGGGGACCTACAATGAGCAGTTCTTC.

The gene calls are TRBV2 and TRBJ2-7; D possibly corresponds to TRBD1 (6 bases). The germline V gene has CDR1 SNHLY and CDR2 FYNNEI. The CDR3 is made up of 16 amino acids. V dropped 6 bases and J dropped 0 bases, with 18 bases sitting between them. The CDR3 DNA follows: TGTGCCAGCAGGGGCCGGACAGTATTGAGCTCCTACGAGCAGTACTTC. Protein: CASRGRTVLSSYEQYF.

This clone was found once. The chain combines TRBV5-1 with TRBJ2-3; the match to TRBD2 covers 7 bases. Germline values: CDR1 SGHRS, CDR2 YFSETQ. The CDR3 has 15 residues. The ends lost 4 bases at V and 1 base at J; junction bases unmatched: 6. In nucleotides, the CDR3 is TGCGCCAGCAGCATATCTAGCGGTCGCACAGATACGCAGTATTTT. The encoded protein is CASSISSGRTDTQYF.

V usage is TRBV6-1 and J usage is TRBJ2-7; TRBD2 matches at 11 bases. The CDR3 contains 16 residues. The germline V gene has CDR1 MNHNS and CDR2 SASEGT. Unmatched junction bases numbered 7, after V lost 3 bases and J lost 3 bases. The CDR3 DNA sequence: TGTGCCAGCAGTGACCCAACTAGCGGGAGTCTCTACGAGCAGTACTTC. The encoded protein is CASSDPTSGSLYEQYF.

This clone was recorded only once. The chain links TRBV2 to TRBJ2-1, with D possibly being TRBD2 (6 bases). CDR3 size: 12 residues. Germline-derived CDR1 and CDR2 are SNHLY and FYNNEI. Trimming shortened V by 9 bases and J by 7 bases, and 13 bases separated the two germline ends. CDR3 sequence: CARGRERNEQFF. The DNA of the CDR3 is TGTGCCAGAGGACGGGAGAGGAATGAGCAGTTCTTC.

Here the CDR3 reads CASSLDLLNYEQYF. DNA for the CDR3: TGTGCCAGCAGCCTTGATCTACTCAATTACGAGCAGTACTTC. The chain carries TRBV6-5 and TRBJ2-7; D not resolved. V lost 6 bases and J 4 bases, leaving 16 bases between the germline ends. The CDR3 consists of 14 residues. Germline V lookup: CDR1 MNHEY, CDR2 SVGAGI.

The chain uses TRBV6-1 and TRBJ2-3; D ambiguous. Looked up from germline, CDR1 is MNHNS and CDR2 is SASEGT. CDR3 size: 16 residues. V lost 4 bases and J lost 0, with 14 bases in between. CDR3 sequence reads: CASSAPVTSSTDTQYF. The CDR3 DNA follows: TGTGCCAGCAGTGCCCCGGTAACCTCTAGCACAGATACGCAGTATTTT.

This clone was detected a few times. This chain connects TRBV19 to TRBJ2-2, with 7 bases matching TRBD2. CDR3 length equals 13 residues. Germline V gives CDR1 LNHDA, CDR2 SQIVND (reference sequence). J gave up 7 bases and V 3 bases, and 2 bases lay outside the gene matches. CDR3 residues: CASSMIAGGELFF. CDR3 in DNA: TGTGCCAGTAGTATGATAGCGGGCGGGGAGCTGTTTTTT.

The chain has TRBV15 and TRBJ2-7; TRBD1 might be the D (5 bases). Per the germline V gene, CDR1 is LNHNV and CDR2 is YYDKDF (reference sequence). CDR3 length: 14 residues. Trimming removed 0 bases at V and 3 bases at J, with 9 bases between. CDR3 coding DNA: TGTGCCACCAGCAGAGAAAGGGGTGGCTACGAGCAGTACTTC. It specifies CATSRERGGYEQYF.

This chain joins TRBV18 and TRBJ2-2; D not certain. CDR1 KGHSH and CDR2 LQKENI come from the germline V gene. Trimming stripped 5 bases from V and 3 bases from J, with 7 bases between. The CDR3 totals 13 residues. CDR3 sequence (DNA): TGTGCCAGCTCAGCGTTGGACACCGGGGAGCTGTTTTTT. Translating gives CASSALDTGELFF. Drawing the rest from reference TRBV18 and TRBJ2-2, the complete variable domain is NAGVMQNPRHLVRRRGQEARLRCSPMKGHSHVYWYRQLPEEGLKFMVYLQKENIIDESGMPKERFSAEFPKEGPSILRIQQVVRGDSAAYFCASSALDTGELFFGEGSRLTVL.

This CDR3 is CASRAQSGLVNEQFF. CDR3 bases: TGTGCCAGCAGGGCGCAATCAGGGTTGGTCAATGAGCAGTTCTTC. The V and J genes are TRBV6-1 and TRBJ2-1; D perhaps matches TRBD1 (5 bases). The CDR3 spans 15 residues. Trimming removed 6 bases at V and 6 bases at J, with 18 bases between. Germline assignment: CDR1 MNHNS and CDR2 SASEGT.

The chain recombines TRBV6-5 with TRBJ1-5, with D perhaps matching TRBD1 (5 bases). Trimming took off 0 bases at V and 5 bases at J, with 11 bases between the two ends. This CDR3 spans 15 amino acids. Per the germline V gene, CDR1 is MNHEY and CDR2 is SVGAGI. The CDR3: CASSYSGGRDQPQHF. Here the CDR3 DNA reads TGTGCCAGCAGTTACTCCGGGGGAAGGGATCAGCCCCAGCATTTT.

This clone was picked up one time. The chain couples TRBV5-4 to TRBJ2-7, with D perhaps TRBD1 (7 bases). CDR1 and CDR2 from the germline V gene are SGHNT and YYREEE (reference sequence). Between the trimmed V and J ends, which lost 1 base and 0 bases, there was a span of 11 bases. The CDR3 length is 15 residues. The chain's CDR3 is CASSLWQGGSYEQYF. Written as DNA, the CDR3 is TGTGCCAGCAGCTTGTGGCAGGGGGGCTCCTACGAGCAGTACTTC.

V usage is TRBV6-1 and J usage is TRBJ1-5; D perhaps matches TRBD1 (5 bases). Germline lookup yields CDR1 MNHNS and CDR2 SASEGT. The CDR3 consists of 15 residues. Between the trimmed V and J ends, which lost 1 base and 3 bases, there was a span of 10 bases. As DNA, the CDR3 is TGTGCCAGCAGTGAAGGGGGGGGGAACAATCAGCCCCAGCATTTT. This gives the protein CASSEGGGNNQPQHF.

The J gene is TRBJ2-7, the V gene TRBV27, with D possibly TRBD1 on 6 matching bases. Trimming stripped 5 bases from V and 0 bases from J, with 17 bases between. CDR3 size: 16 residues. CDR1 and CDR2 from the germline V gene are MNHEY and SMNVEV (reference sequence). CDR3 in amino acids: CASSPSPTGSSYEQYF. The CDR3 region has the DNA TGTGCCAGCAGTCCATCCCCGACAGGTAGCTCCTACGAGCAGTACTTC.

CDR3 in amino acids: CASSTKRGLTDTQYF. The CDR3 DNA reads TGTGCCAGCAGTACAAAGCGGGGGTTGACAGATACGCAGTATTTT. The rearrangement links TRBV28 to TRBJ2-3; 8 bases map to TRBD2. Trimming removed 5 bases from V and 3 bases from J; junction bases left unmatched: 7. CDR3 size: 15 residues. Germline CDR1 reads MDHEN; CDR2 reads SYDVKM.

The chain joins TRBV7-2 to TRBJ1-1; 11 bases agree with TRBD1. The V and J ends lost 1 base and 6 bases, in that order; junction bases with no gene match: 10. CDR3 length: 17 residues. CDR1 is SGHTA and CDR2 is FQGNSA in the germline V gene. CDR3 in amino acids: CASSLETRTGGIAEAFF. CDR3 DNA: TGTGCCAGCAGCTTAGAGACACGGACAGGGGGCATCGCTGAAGCTTTCTTT.

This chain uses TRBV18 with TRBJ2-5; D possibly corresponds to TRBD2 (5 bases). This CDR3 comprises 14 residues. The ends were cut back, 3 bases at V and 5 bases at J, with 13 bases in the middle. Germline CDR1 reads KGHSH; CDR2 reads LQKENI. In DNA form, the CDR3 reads TGTGCCAGCTCACCGGCTGAGGGTATGGAGACCCAGTACTTC. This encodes CASSPAEGMETQYF.

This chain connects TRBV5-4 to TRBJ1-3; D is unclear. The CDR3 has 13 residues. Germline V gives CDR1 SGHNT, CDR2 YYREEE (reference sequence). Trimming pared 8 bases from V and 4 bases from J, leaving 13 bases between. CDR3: CASSWADGNTIYF. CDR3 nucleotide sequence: TGTGCCAGTTCCTGGGCAGACGGAAACACCATATATTTT.

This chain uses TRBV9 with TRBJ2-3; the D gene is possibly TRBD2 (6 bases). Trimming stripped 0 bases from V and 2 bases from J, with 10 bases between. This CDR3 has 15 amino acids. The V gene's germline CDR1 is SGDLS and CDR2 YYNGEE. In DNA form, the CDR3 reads TGTGCCAGCAGCGTAGTGGCGGGGACCACAGATACGCAGTATTTT. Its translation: CASSVVAGTTDTQYF.

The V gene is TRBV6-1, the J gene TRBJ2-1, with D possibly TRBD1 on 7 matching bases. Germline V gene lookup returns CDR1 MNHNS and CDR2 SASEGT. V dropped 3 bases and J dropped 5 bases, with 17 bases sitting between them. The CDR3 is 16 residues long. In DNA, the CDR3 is TGTGCCAGCAGTGACGTAGGGGGGACAGATAACAATGAGCAGTTCTTC. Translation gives CASSDVGGTDNNEQFF.

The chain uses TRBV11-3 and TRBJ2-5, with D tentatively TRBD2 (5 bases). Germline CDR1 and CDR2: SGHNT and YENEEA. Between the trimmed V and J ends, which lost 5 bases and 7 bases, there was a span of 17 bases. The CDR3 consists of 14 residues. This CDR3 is CASSPDPVAGTQYF. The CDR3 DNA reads TGTGCCAGCAGCCCTGACCCCGTGGCGGGGACCCAGTACTTC.

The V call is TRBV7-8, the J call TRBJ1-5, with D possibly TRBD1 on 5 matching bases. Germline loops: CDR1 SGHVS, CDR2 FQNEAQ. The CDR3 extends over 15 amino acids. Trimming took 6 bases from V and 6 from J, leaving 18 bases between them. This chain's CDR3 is CASSPLGGSVQPQHF. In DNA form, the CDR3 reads TGTGCCAGCAGTCCCCTCGGGGGGAGCGTTCAGCCCCAGCATTTT.

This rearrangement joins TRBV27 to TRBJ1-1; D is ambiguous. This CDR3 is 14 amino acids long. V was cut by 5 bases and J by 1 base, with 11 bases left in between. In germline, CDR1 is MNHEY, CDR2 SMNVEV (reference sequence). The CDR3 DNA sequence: TGTGCCAGCAGTCCCGGAGTGCGGAACACTGAAGCTTTCTTT. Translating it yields CASSPGVRNTEAFF.

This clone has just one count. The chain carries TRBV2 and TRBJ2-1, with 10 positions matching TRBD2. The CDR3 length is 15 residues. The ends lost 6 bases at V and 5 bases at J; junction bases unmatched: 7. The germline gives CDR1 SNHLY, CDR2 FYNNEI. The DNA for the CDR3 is TGTGCCAGCAGCGTAGCGGGGGGTTATAACAATGAGCAGTTCTTC. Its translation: CASSVAGGYNNEQFF.

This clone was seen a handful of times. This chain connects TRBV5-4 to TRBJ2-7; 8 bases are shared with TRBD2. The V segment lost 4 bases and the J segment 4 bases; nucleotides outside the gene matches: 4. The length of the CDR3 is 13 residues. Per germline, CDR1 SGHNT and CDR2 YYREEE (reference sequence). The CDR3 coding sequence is TGTGCCAGCAGCGAGGGACTAGAGTACGAGCAGTACTTC. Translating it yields CASSEGLEYEQYF. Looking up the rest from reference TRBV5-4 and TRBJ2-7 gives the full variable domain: ETGVTQSPTHLIKTRGQQVTLRCSSQSGHNTVSWYQQALGQGPQFIFQYYREEENGRGNFPPRFSGLQFPNYSSELNVNALELDDSALYLCASSEGLEYEQYFGPGTRLTVT.

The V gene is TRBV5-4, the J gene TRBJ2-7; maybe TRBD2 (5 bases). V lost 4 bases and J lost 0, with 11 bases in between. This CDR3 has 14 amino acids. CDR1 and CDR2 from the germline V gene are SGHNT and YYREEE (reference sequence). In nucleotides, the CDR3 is TGTGCCAGCAGCACCGGGGTTAGCTCCTACGAGCAGTACTTC. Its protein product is CASSTGVSSYEQYF.